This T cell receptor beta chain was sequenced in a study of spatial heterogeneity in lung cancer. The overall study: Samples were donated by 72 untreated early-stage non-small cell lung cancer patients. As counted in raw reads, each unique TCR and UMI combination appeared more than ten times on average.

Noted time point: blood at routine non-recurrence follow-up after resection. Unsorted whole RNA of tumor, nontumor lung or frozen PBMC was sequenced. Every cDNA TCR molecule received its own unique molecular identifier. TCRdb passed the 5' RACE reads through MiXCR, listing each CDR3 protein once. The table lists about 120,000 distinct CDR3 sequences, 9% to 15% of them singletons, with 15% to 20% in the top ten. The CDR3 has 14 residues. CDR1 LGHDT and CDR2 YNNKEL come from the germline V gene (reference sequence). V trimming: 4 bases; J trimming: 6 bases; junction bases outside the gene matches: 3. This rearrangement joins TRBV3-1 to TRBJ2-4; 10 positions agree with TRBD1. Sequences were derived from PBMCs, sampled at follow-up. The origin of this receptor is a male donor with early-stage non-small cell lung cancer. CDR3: CASSRRDRGNIQYF. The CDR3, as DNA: TGTGCCAGCAGCCGCCGGGACAGGGGAAACATTCAGTACTTC. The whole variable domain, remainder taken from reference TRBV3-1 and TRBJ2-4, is DTAVSQTPKYLVTQMGNDKSIKCEQNLGHDTMYWYKQDSKKFLKIMFSYNNKELIINETVPNRFSPKSPDKAHLNLHINSLELGDSAVYFCASSRRDRGNIQYFGAGTRLSVL.